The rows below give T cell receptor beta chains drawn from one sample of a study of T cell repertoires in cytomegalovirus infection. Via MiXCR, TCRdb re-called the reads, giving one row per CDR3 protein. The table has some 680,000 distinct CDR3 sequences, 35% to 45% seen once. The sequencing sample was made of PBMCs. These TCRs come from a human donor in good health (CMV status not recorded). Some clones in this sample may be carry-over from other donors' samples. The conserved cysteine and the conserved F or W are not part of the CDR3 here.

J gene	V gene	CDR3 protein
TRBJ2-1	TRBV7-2	ASGPAGSSYNEQF
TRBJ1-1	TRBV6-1	ASSGAPGDTEAF
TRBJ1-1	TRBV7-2	ASRRDSGKLTEAF
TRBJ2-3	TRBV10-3	AAAGLGSDTQY
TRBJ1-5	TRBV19	ASIDRGRVNQPQH
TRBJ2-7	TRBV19	ASSIGDGSYEQY
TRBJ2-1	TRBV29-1	SVDIAGTYNEQF
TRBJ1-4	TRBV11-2	ASSPKEGVGEKLF
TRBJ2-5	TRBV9	ASSSGTSGSIQETQY
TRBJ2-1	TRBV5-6	ASSAVRGAYNEQF
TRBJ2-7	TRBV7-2	ASSLEAGPYEQY
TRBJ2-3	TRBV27	ASSLERGGRDTQY
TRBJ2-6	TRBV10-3	AISQQDSGANVLT
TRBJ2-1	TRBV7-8	ASSLAFGAGGSIEQF
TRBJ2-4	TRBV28	ASSDSMGDIQY
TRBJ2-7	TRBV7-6	ASSSRWVPHEQY
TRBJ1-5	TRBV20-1	SARFGVGGQPQH
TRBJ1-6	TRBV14	ASSQRYGTDSPLH
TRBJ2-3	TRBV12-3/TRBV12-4	ASSFDSFTDTQY
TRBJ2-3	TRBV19	ASSISGEITDTQY
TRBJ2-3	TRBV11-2	ASSLGTGASTDTQY
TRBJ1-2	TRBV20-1	SARETYGYT
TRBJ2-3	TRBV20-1	SARPPPKSGGACTDTQY
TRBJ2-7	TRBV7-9	ASSPRGQGPLSSYEQY
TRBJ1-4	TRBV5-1	ASSWSRDRGEKLF
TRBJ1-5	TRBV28	ASSRDQPQH
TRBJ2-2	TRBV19	ASSVGQTGDRGKLF
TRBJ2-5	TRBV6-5	ASSYSPGAGGPETQY
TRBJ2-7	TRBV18	ASSPSHRPGASYEQY
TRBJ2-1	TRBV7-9	ATPGAYNEQF
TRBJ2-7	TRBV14	ASSQVATGREQY
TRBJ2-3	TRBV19	AITLARGADTQY
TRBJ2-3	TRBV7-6	ASSYARDTQY
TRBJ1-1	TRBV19	ASSIGGLHTEAF
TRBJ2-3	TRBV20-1	SALPTSAHTDTQY
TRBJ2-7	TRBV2	ASSESRSSYEQY
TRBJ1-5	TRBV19	ATASGTGANQPQH
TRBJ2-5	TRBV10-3	ATQEIKQETQY
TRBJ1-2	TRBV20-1	SARPLTGKDYGYT
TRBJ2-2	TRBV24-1	ATSEGRGSLNTGELF
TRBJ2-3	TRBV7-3	ASSLGASGSHGTDTQY
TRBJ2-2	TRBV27	ASVDRVAGELF
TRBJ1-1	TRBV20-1	SARGQFRGTEAF
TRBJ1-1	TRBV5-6	ASSRLEVEAF
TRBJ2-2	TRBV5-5	ASSLGQSNTGELF
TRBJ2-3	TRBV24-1	ATSDFTGDTDTQY
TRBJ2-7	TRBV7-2	ASSFRDYLPYEQY
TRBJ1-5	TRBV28	ASKIPRGNQPQH
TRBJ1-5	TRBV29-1	SVVQGFNQPQH
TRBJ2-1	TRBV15	ATSRDLLAGASNEQF
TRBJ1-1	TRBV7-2	ASTQRGQAEEAF
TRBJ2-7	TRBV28	ASSFLSGRAYEQY
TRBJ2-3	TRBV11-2	ASRPGPSTDTQY
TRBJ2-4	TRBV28	ASRGDGIQY
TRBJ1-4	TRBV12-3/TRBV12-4	ASRAGAEKLF
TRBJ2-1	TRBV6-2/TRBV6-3	ASSNPTRPTSNEQF
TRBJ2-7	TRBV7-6	ASSPGDRGVYEQY